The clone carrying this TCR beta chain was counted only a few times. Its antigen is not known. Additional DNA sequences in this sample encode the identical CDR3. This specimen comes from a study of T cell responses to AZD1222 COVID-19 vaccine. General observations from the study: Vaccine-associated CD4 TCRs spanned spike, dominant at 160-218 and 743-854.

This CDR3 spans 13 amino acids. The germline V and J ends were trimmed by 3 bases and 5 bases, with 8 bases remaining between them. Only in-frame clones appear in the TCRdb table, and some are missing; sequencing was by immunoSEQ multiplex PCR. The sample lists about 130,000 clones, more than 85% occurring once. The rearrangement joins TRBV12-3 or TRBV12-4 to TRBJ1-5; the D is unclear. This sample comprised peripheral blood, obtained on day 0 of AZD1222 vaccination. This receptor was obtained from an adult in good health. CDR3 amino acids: CASSLGGYQPQHF. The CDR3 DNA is TGTGCCAGCAGTTTGGGAGGGTATCAGCCCCAGCATTTT.